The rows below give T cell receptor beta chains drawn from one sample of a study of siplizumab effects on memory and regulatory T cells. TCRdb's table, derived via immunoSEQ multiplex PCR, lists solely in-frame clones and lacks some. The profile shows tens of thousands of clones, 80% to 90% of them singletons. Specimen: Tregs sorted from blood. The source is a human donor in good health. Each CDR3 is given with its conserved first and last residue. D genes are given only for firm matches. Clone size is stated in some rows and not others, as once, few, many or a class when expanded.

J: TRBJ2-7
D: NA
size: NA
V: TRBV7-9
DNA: TGTGCCAGCAGCTTAGGCGGGACGGGTTACGAGCAGTACTTC
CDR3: CASSLGGTGYEQYF

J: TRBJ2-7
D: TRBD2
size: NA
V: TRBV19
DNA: TGTGCCAGTAGTAAACAACCCGGGACTAGCGGGAGTTTCTCCTACGAGCAGTACTTC
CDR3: CASSKQPGTSGSFSYEQYF

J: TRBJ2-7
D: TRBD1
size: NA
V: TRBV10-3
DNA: TGTGCCATCAGTTCGGCCGGGACAGTCCTCTACGAGCAGTACTTC
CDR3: CAISSAGTVLYEQYF

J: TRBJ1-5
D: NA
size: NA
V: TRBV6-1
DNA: TGTGCCAGCAGTACCAGCAATCAGCCCCAGCATTTT
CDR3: CASSTSNQPQHF

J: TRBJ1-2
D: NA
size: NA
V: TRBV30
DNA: TGTGCCTGGAGTAGGATCCGGGACGCCATTAACTATGGCTACACCTTC
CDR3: CAWSRIRDAINYGYTF

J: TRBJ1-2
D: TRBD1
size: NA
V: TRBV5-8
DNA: TGTGCCAGCAGCTGGGGACAGCTCTATGGCTACACCTTC
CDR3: CASSWGQLYGYTF

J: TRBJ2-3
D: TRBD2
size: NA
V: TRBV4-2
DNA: TGTGCCAGCAGCCTCCGTAGACTAGCGGGATTCACAGATACGCAGTATTTT
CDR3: CASSLRRLAGFTDTQYF

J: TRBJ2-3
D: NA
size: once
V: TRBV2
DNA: TGTGCCAGCAGTCCACGTCCAGATACGCAGTATTTT
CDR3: CASSPRPDTQYF

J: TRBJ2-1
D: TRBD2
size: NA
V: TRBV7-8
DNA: TGTGCCAGCAGCTTAGAGGGTCTAGCGGGAGCTAGATACAATGAGCAGTTCTTC
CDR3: CASSLEGLAGARYNEQFF

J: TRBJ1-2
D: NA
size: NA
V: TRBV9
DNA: TGTGCCAGCAGCGAGGGCCCGGCAGGGAACTATGGCTACACCTTC
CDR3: CASSEGPAGNYGYTF

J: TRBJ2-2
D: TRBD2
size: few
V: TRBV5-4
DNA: TGTGCCAGCAGCTTGTCAGCGGGAGGGGCCGGGGAGCTGTTTTTT
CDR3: CASSLSAGGAGELFF

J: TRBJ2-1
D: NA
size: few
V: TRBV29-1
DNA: TGCAGCGTTGAACGACGGGGCCGGAGCTCCTACAATGAGCAGTTCTTC
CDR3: CSVERRGRSSYNEQFF

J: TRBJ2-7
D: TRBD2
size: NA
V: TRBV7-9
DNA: TGTGCCAGCAGCAGGACTAGCGGGAGTCGATGGGGCTACGAGCAGTACTTC
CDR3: CASSRTSGSRWGYEQYF

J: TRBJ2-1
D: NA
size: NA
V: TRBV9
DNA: TGTGCCAGCAGCGTAGGAGGGCAGGGCGTTTACAATGAGCAGTTCTTC
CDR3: CASSVGGQGVYNEQFF

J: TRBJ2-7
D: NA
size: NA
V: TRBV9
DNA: TGTGCCAGCAGCGTAGAACCATTTGTGTCCTACGAGCAGTACTTC
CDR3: CASSVEPFVSYEQYF

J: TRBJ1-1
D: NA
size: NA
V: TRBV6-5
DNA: TGTGCCAGCAGTGAATTTGGAGCTTTCTTT
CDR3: CASSEFGAFF

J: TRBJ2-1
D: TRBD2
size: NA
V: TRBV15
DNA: TGTGCCACCAGCAGAATGACTAGCGGGAGTACTGAGCAGTTCTTC
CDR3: CATSRMTSGSTEQFF

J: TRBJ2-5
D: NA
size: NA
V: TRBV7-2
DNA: TGTGCCAGCAGCTTTATGGAGACCCAGTACTTC
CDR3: CASSFMETQYF

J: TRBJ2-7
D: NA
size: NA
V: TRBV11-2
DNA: TGTGCCAGCAGCCCAGCCCGAGGACGGGTCTCCTACGAGCAGTACTTC
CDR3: CASSPARGRVSYEQYF

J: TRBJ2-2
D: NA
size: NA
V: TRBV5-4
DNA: TGTGCCAGCAGCCGGACAGAGAACACCGGGGAGCTGTTTTTT
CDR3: CASSRTENTGELFF

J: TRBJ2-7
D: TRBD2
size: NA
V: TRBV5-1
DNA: TGCGCCAGCAGCACGGGACTAGCGTGGGACTCGTACGAGCAGTACTTC
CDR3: CASSTGLAWDSYEQYF

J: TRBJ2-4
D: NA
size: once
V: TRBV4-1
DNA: TGCGCCAGCAGCCTTGGTCGCGGGTACGATGTAAACATTCAGTACTTC
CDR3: CASSLGRGYDVNIQYF

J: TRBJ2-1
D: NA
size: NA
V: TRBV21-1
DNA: TGTGCCAGCACCCGACTAGCGGGCAATGAGCAGTTCTTC
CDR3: CASTRLAGNEQFF

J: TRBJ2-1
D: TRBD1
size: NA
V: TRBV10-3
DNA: TGTGCCATCAGTGAGGGACAGGGAGGCAATGAGCAGTTCTTC
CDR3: CAISEGQGGNEQFF

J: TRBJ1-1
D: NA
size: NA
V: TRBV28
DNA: TGTGCCAGCAGCCCCATTGAGGGGGGGCGATATGCGGCTTTCTTT
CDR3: CASSPIEGGRYAAFF